This section outlines one TCR beta chain sequence together with its context. No antigen is known for it. This entry belongs to a study of shared clonotypes between healthy human individuals. Study context: Ranging from 18 to 49 in age, donors were two women and a few men.

Notes on the study in general: Larger estimated richness was generally recorded for naive subsets relative to memory subsets.

Trimming shortened V by 0 bases and J by 3 bases, and 6 bases separated the two germline ends. Looked up from germline, CDR1 is SEHNR and CDR2 is FQNEAQ (reference sequence). The length of the CDR3 is 13 residues. Profiled with immunoSEQ multiplex PCR; TCRdb holds only in-frame clones, not every one. The sample has 2 million to 2.5 million clones; roughly 95% are singletons. The naive CD8 fraction comprised CD45RO-negative cells positively selected for CCR7 and excluded terminally differentiated effector memory CD45RA+ cells. The sequencing sample was made of naive CD8+ T cells sorted from blood. The rearrangement uses TRBV7-9 and TRBJ2-7; D call uncertain. The TCR sequence derives from a man younger than 30 in good health. CDR3 DNA: TGTGCCAGCAGCTTAGCGGCGGTCTACGAGCAGTACTTC. Translated: CASSLAAVYEQYF.